Presented here are 30 T cell receptor beta chains from one specimen sequenced in a study of beta chain features in type 1 diabetes. cDNA synthesis used the whole RNA isolate, giving expressed TCRB sequences. Here immunoSEQ multiplex PCR was the method, and the copy in TCRdb shows in-frame clones only, minus some. The sample lists hundreds of thousands of clones; roughly a sixth were seen once. The sample was naive CD4+ T cells from blood. The source is a man between 18 and 29 years old in good health.

V usage is TRBV18 and J usage is TRBJ2-5, with D perhaps being TRBD1 or TRBD2 (5 bases each). The germline V gene has CDR1 KGHSH and CDR2 LQKENI. CDR3 length: 12 amino acids. V was shortened by 3 bases and J by 9 bases, with 11 bases between the two germline ends. CDR3 bases: TGTGCCAGCTCACCGCCCCCGGGGCCCCAGTACTTC. Translation gives CASSPPPGPQYF.

In this sample, this clone turned up once. The rearrangement joins TRBV7-2 to TRBJ1-2, with D perhaps matching TRBD1 (6 bases). V dropped 3 bases and J dropped 1 base, with 12 bases sitting between them. The CDR3 sequence is 15 residues long. Germline loops: CDR1 SGHTA, CDR2 FQGNSA. This CDR3 reads CASSFNRAINYGYTF. The CDR3 DNA reads as TGTGCCAGCAGCTTTAACAGGGCAATTAACTATGGCTACACCTTC.

The V call is TRBV5-8, the J call TRBJ1-2, with D unclear. CDR1 and CDR2 from the germline V gene are SGHTS and YDEGEE. Trimming shortened V by 4 bases and J by 0 bases, and 16 bases separated the two germline ends. This CDR3 comprises 16 residues. The CDR3 loop reads CASSAPGVSANYGYTF. The CDR3 region has the DNA TGTGCCAGCAGCGCTCCTGGGGTGAGCGCTAACTATGGCTACACCTTC.

V gene TRBV21-1 combines with J gene TRBJ2-7; the tabulated D call, TRBD1, remains unverified against the DNA. TRBV21-1 is assigned pseudogene status. CDR3 length: 14 amino acids. The CDR3 spells CASSKDKKYYEQYF. The CDR3 DNA sequence: TGTGCCAGCAGCAAAGACAAGAAGTACTACGAGCAGTACTTC.

This clone has more than one count but fewer than ten. V is TRBV15 and J is TRBJ2-1; no definite D call. The CDR3 extends over 13 amino acids. V was clipped by 0 bases and J by 8 bases, with 8 bases between them. Germline-derived CDR1 and CDR2 are LNHNV and YYDKDF (reference sequence). Written as DNA, the CDR3 is TGTGCCACCAGCAGAGAGGCCGGTGATGAGCAGTTCTTC. Protein product: CATSREAGDEQFF.

The sample holds a few counts of this clone. The chain uses TRBV18 and TRBJ1-3, with 7 bases matching TRBD1. The V and J ends lost 8 bases and 4 bases, in that order; junction bases with no gene match: 14. In germline, CDR1 is KGHSH, CDR2 LQKENI. The length of the CDR3 is 16 residues. CDR3 coding DNA: TGTGCCAGCACTCCTTCACAGGGGATGCTAGGAAACACCATATATTTT. Translated: CASTPSQGMLGNTIYF. Combining the CDR3 with reference TRBV18 and TRBJ1-3 gives the whole variable domain NAGVMQNPRHLVRRRGQEARLRCSPMKGHSHVYWYRQLPEEGLKFMVYLQKENIIDESGMPKERFSAEFPKEGPSILRIQQVVRGDSAAYFCASTPSQGMLGNTIYFGEGSWLTVV.

The sample holds a few counts of this clone. This chain's CDR3 is CASSLRHPSSTDTQYF. The CDR3 region has the DNA TGTGCCAGCAGTTTACGGCACCCCTCCTCCACAGATACGCAGTATTTT. The chain combines TRBV27 with TRBJ2-3; D remains ambiguous. The CDR3 sequence is 16 residues long. Germline V gene sequence: CDR1 MNHEY, CDR2 SMNVEV (reference sequence). V was cut by 2 bases and J by 2 bases, with 14 bases left in between.

The chain carries TRBV7-3 and TRBJ2-2; 11 nucleotides align to TRBD2. The CDR3 runs to 16 residues. V lost 1 base to trimming and J lost 9 bases; unmatched junction nucleotides: 7. CDR1 is SGHTA and CDR2 is FQGTGA in the germline V gene. CDR3 residues: CASSLISGRAGRELFF. The CDR3 DNA sequence: TGTGCCAGCAGCTTAATTAGCGGGAGGGCCGGCCGGGAGCTGTTTTTT.

V usage is TRBV2 and J usage is TRBJ2-1; 9 bases map to TRBD2. Per the germline V gene, CDR1 is SNHLY and CDR2 is FYNNEI. CDR3 length: 19 amino acids. V lost 7 bases to trimming and J lost 0 bases; unmatched junction nucleotides: 16. The CDR3 DNA is TGTGCCAGCATGGCGCGCGGGAGGGCCCTCGAGTTCTCCTACAATGAGCAGTTCTTC. It specifies CASMARGRALEFSYNEQFF. The whole variable domain, remainder taken from reference TRBV2 and TRBJ2-1, is EPEVTQTPSHQVTQMGQEVILRCVPISNHLYFYWYRQILGQKVEFLVSFYNNEISEKSEIFDDQFSVERPDGSNFTLKIRSTKLEDSAMYFCASMARGRALEFSYNEQFFGPGTRLTVL.

The rearrangement links TRBV9 to TRBJ2-1; TRBD1 aligns across 7 bases. CDR1 is SGDLS, CDR2 YYNGEE, per germline. Trimming took 3 bases from V and 7 from J; bases not matched to a gene: 10. The CDR3 consists of 15 residues. The CDR3 coding sequence is TGTGCCAGCAGCGCTAGAGGCGACAGGGTAAATGAGCAGTTCTTC. Encoded protein: CASSARGDRVNEQFF.

This clone was found a few times. The chain couples TRBV19 to TRBJ1-2; 7 positions match TRBD1. Germline CDR1 reads LNHDA; CDR2 reads SQIVND (reference sequence). The CDR3 has 14 residues. Unmatched junction bases numbered 10, after V lost 7 bases and J lost 5 bases. The CDR3 protein is CASISRQGLYGYTF. CDR3 bases: TGTGCCAGTATTTCCCGACAGGGCCTATATGGCTACACCTTC.

The chain combines TRBV2 with TRBJ2-3, with 7 nucleotides matching TRBD1. After removal of 4 bases from V and 3 bases from J, the junction contained 10 bases not matched to a gene. Germline-derived CDR1 and CDR2 are SNHLY and FYNNEI. The CDR3 is made up of 16 amino acids. The CDR3 DNA sequence: TGTGCCAGCAGTGTAGGCCCGGACAGGAAAACAGATACGCAGTATTTT. This sequence encodes CASSVGPDRKTDTQYF.

This clone was counted between two and nine times. The V and J genes are TRBV5-1 and TRBJ2-1; TRBD2 matches at 8 bases. The V gene end was trimmed by 1 base and the J gene end by 7 bases; junction bases not matched to a gene: 10. Germline V gives CDR1 SGHRS, CDR2 YFSETQ. The CDR3 runs 16 residues. The CDR3 sequence: CASSLSAREVRNEQFF. The DNA for the CDR3 is TGCGCCAGCAGCTTGTCGGCGCGGGAGGTGAGGAATGAGCAGTTCTTC.

This clone was seen more than once but under ten times. The rearrangement joins TRBV27 to TRBJ1-2; 10 bases are shared with TRBD1. Trimming removed 8 bases from V and 6 bases from J; junction bases left unmatched: 6. Germline CDR1 is MNHEY and CDR2 is SMNVEV (reference sequence). CDR3 size: 13 residues. The CDR3 DNA follows: TGTGCCAGCTCCGGGACAGGGGCCGATGGCTACACCTTC. Encoded protein: CASSGTGADGYTF.

This clone was counted a few times. J is TRBJ1-5 and V is TRBV18; D is undetermined. Between the trimmed V and J ends, which lost 1 base and 2 bases, there was a span of 9 bases. Germline CDR1 and CDR2: KGHSH and LQKENI. CDR3 length: 15 amino acids. Here the CDR3 reads CASSPRMIGNQPQHF. DNA for the CDR3: TGTGCCAGCTCACCACGGATGATCGGCAATCAGCCCCAGCATTTT.

There are a few counts of this clone. CDR3: CASSISGAHGYTF. CDR3 DNA sequence: TGTGCCAGTAGTATTTCGGGGGCTCATGGCTACACCTTC. This sequence joins TRBV19 and TRBJ1-2; the D gene is possibly TRBD1 (6 bases). Germline V gene sequence: CDR1 LNHDA, CDR2 SQIVND (reference sequence). The CDR3 has 13 amino acids. V lost 3 bases, J lost 6 bases, and 11 bases lay in between.

This clone occurred a few times. This chain joins TRBV4-1 and TRBJ1-2; D not resolved. The CDR3 loop spans 16 amino acids. Per the germline V gene, CDR1 is MGHRA and CDR2 is YSYEKL. The ends were cut back, 4 bases at V and 4 bases at J, with 19 bases in the middle. The CDR3 DNA is TGCGCCAGCAGCCCTCCCGATAAGAGGTCTAGCTATGGCTACACCTTC. It yields the protein CASSPPDKRSSYGYTF.

J is TRBJ1-2 and V is TRBV18, with a weak D call TRBD1 (5 bases). From germline, CDR1 is KGHSH and CDR2 LQKENI. CDR3 length: 13 residues. Trimming pared 3 bases from V and 5 bases from J, leaving 10 bases between. The DNA for the CDR3 is TGTGCCAGCTCACCCGGCAGGGAGTATGGCTACACCTTC. Translated: CASSPGREYGYTF.

The V gene is TRBV6-5, the J gene TRBJ2-1; 10 nucleotides line up with TRBD2. This CDR3 region has 15 residues. V was pared by 7 bases and J by 2 bases, with 5 bases of the junction left unmatched. The germline gives CDR1 MNHEY, CDR2 SVGAGI. The CDR3 sequence is CASNRAGGAYNEQFF. DNA for the CDR3: TGTGCCAGCAATCGAGCGGGAGGGGCCTACAATGAGCAGTTCTTC.

The CDR3 loop reads CASSQEWGRSEAFF. CDR3 DNA: TGTGCCAGCAGTCAAGAGTGGGGGCGGAGTGAAGCTTTCTTT. The genes are TRBV7-2 and TRBJ1-1, with D perhaps matching TRBD1 (6 bases). The V and J ends lost 6 bases and 7 bases respectively, with 18 bases between them. This CDR3 spans 14 amino acids. Germline lookup yields CDR1 SGHTA and CDR2 FQGNSA. The whole variable domain, remainder taken from reference TRBV7-2 and TRBJ1-1, is GAGVSQSPSNKVTEKGKDVELRCDPISGHTALYWYRQSLGQGLEFLIYFQGNSAPDKSGLPSDRFSAERTGGSVSTLTIQRTQQEDSAVYLCASSQEWGRSEAFFGQGTRLTVV.

This clone was detected only a few times. The chain couples TRBV19 to TRBJ2-1; 9 nucleotides match TRBD2. The CDR3 runs 19 residues. After removal of 3 bases from V and 4 bases from J, the junction contained 16 bases not matched to a gene. Per germline, CDR1 LNHDA and CDR2 SQIVND (reference sequence). The CDR3 loop is CASSIGSVNSGRRYNEQFF. The CDR3 DNA reads TGTGCCAGTAGTATTGGGTCAGTTAATAGCGGGAGACGGTACAATGAGCAGTTCTTC.

This clone was seen only a few times. This sequence joins TRBV28 and TRBJ2-1; perhaps D is TRBD1 or TRBD2 (5 bases each). CDR1 is MDHEN, CDR2 SYDVKM, per germline. Deletions cut 8 bases from V and 2 bases from J, with 13 bases between. The CDR3 contains 14 residues. CDR3 protein: CASLGDPAYNEQFF. CDR3 coding DNA: TGTGCCAGCTTAGGGGACCCAGCCTACAATGAGCAGTTCTTC.

The chain has TRBV5-1 and TRBJ2-5; 10 nucleotides match TRBD2. Trimming cost V 0 bases and J 3 bases; bases outside gene matches: 2. The V gene's germline CDR1 is SGHRS and CDR2 YFSETQ. This CDR3 has 15 amino acids. Here the CDR3 DNA reads TGCGCCAGCAGCTTGGTTCTAGCGGGGGAAGAGACCCAGTACTTC. Its protein product is CASSLVLAGEETQYF.

V and J are TRBV4-1 and TRBJ1-1; a weak D match, TRBD1 (6 bases). CDR3 size: 15 residues. V was trimmed by 4 bases and J by 4 bases, leaving 16 bases between them. CDR1 MGHRA and CDR2 YSYEKL come from the germline V gene. The CDR3 reads CASSLLQGPGTEAFF. CDR3 DNA sequence: TGCGCCAGCAGCCTACTACAGGGACCGGGCACTGAAGCTTTCTTT.

The CDR3 nucleotides read TGTGCCAGCAGCGTAGATTTATGGTCGAACACTGAAGCTTTCTTT. The encoded protein is CASSVDLWSNTEAFF. The genes are TRBV9 and TRBJ1-1; D call uncertain. This CDR3 contains 15 residues. Trimming left V 0 bases short and J 1 base short, with 10 bases between. Looked up from germline, CDR1 is SGDLS and CDR2 is YYNGEE.

This chain links TRBV7-6 with TRBJ2-3; 8 bases are a match to TRBD1. The CDR3 sequence is 17 residues long. The germline CDR1 and CDR2 sequences are SGHVS and FNYEAQ. V gave up 4 bases and J gave up 0 bases; unmatched junction bases: 9. The CDR3 DNA sequence: TGTGCCAGCAGCTCCTTTGCAGGGGGCTTGAGCACAGATACGCAGTATTTT. It yields the protein CASSSFAGGLSTDTQYF.

The sample holds a few counts of this clone. This chain joins TRBV28 and TRBJ1-2; D is uncertain. V was clipped by 5 bases and J by 5 bases, with 9 bases between them. The germline V gene encodes CDR1 MDHEN and CDR2 SYDVKM. The CDR3 contains 12 residues. The CDR3: CASSPFLYGYTF. For the CDR3, the DNA is TGTGCCAGCAGTCCCTTCCTGTATGGCTACACCTTC.

This clone was counted a single time. The chain combines TRBV7-8 with TRBJ2-5; D possibly corresponds to TRBD2 (5 bases). Trimming removed 3 bases from V and 1 base from J, with 18 bases in between. Germline lookup yields CDR1 SGHVS and CDR2 FQNEAQ. CDR3 length: 17 residues. Written as DNA, the CDR3 is TGTGCCAGCAGCTTTGTTCGAGGGAGTGAGGTCCAAGAGACCCAGTACTTC. Translation gives CASSFVRGSEVQETQYF.

This clone was seen a few times. In the same sample, other DNA sequences code for this CDR3. V and J are TRBV7-2 and TRBJ2-7; the D gene is possibly TRBD2 (5 bases). The CDR3 runs to 12 residues. Germline V CDR1 and CDR2: SGHTA, FQGNSA. V lost 5 bases, J lost 1 base, and 6 bases lay in between. The CDR3 DNA sequence: TGTGCCAGCAGCCCGGGATCCTACGAGCAGTACTTC. This gives the protein CASSPGSYEQYF.

V is TRBV7-2 and J is TRBJ2-1; D remains unclear. CDR1 and CDR2 from the germline V gene are SGHTA and FQGNSA. Between the trimmed V and J ends, which lost 2 bases and 8 bases, there was a span of 7 bases. This CDR3 is built from 12 residues. The CDR3 is CASSLFRHEQFF. The CDR3 region has the DNA TGTGCCAGCAGCTTATTTAGGCATGAGCAGTTCTTC.